The subject of this entry is one T cell receptor beta chain. The sample comes from a study of blood T cell repertoires in COVID-19. Overall study: Samples representing acute and convalescent COVID-19 were sourced from the United States, Italy and Spain. PBMCs, B-cell-depleted T cells, or T cells provided the cDNA or gDNA that made up the material.

Seattle patients were enrolled while actively infected and followed longitudinally. V was pared by 0 bases and J by 9 bases, with 8 bases between. Germline V gives CDR1 SGHTA, CDR2 FQGNSA. There are 12 residues in the CDR3. Profiled with immunoSEQ multiplex PCR; TCRdb holds only in-frame clones, not every one. This sample has approximately 93,000 clones, with 85% to 90% found just once. The clonotype was recovered from a man in his forties or fifties with COVID-19, enrolled during active disease. Sequencing was done on a sample of peripheral blood. The chain employs TRBV7-2 and TRBJ1-1; D may be TRBD1 (6 bases). The CDR3 DNA reads as TGTGCCAGCAGCTTAGCGCAGGGGAAAGCTTTCTTT. Amino acid sequence: CASSLAQGKAFF.